Each of the 32 T cell receptor beta chains below was sequenced from the same sample in a study of blood T cells in healthy people across ages. Sample-barcoded 5' priming and a J-beta primer mix drove a second PCR of about 6 to 12 cycles. TCRdb ran MiXCR on the 5' RACE reads and lists one entry per CDR3 protein. The sample gives hundreds of thousands of distinct CDR3 sequences, about a third of which show up once; less than 20% is in the top ten. The sequencing sample was made of blood. These receptors were collected from a woman aged 80 or over in good health.

This clonotype was detected many times. The rearrangement joins TRBV6-5 to TRBJ1-6; D uncertain. Germline V CDR1 and CDR2: MNHEY, SVGAGI. V lost 6 bases and J lost 3, with 12 bases in between. The CDR3 loop spans 15 amino acids. The CDR3 DNA reads as TGTGCCAGCAGCCTGACCCGCTTCTATAATTCACCCCTCCACTTT. It yields the protein CASSLTRFYNSPLHF.

This clonotype was seen ten or more times. The chain joins TRBV11-3 to TRBJ2-4; 9 positions agree with TRBD2. J lost 5 bases, V lost 1 base, and 6 bases had no gene match. Per germline, CDR1 SGHNT and CDR2 YENEEA. This CDR3 is built from 16 residues. CDR3 nucleotide sequence: TGTGCCAGCAGCTTAGGCGGCGGGGGGGCCCAAAACATTCAGTACTTC. As protein: CASSLGGGGAQNIQYF.

On this clonotype: A read error may explain this, as a much larger clone is one base away. This sequence joins TRBV7-8 and TRBJ2-4, with D uncertain. The J call may be in error: the DNA end matches TRBJ2-7 better. The germline V gene encodes CDR1 SGHVS and CDR2 FQNEAQ. The CDR3 loop spans 13 amino acids. The CDR3 protein is CASSLVNGYEQYF. Here the CDR3 DNA reads TGTGCCAGCAGCTTAGTGAACGGCTACGAGCAGTACTTC.

There are many counts of this clonotype. This chain joins TRBV20-1 and TRBJ2-7; D is tentatively TRBD1 or TRBD2 (5 bases each). Germline values: CDR1 DFQATT, CDR2 SNEGSKA (reference sequence). The V gene lost 6 bases and the J gene lost 2 bases, with 5 bases spanning the gap. This CDR3 has 10 residues. As DNA, the CDR3 is TGCAGTGCGGGGGCCTACGAGCAGTACTTC. The encoded protein is CSAGAYEQYF.

The genes are TRBV6-1 and TRBJ1-6; possible D gene TRBD1, 5 bases. The CDR3 is made up of 18 amino acids. Germline lookup yields CDR1 MNHNS and CDR2 SASEGT. V dropped 6 bases and J dropped 6 bases, with 24 bases sitting between them. The CDR3 reads CASSPGKVTRGANSPLHF. Written as DNA, the CDR3 is TGTGCCAGCAGCCCCGGGAAGGTCACCCGAGGGGCTAATTCACCCCTCCACTTT.

In its sample, this clonotype was seen many times. This chain links TRBV3-1 with TRBJ1-1; no clear D gene. Germline assignment: CDR1 LGHDT and CDR2 YNNKEL (reference sequence). Between the trimmed V and J ends, which lost 1 base and 3 bases, there was a span of 6 bases. The CDR3 has 13 amino acids. Written as DNA, the CDR3 is TGTGCCAGCAGCCAAGTGACGGACACTGAAGCTTTCTTT. Translating it yields CASSQVTDTEAFF.

This clonotype was found a few times. This may be a read error: a much more frequent sequence differs by one nucleotide. The chain combines TRBV29-1 with TRBJ2-7; D is tentatively TRBD1 or TRBD2 (5 bases each). Germline loops: CDR1 SQVTM, CDR2 ANQGSEA. This CDR3 has 14 residues. Trimming removed 4 bases at V and 10 bases at J, with 23 bases between. CDR3 sequence: CSVGPRDLGRDQYF. Written as DNA, the CDR3 is TGCAGCGTTGGTCCCCGGGACCTAGGACGAGATCAGTACTTC.

As regards this clonotype: Since a much larger clone is just one base distant, this may be a read error. The rearrangement links TRBV10-3 to TRBJ1-2; TRBD1 might be the D (6 bases). The germline gives CDR1 ENHRY, CDR2 SYGVKD. The CDR3 totals 14 residues. V dropped 8 bases and J dropped 9 bases, with 22 bases sitting between them. This CDR3 reads CAIGDRRRHPSYTF. The CDR3 DNA is TGTGCCATCGGAGACAGGAGGCGACACCCCAGCTACACCTTC.

Notes on this clonotype: A much larger clone is a single base away; this may be a read error. The V call is TRBV30, the J call TRBJ1-2; 11 nucleotides match TRBD1. Looked up from germline, CDR1 is GTSNPN and CDR2 is SVGIG (reference sequence). Germline trimming cut 1 base from V and 5 bases from J; bases unmatched to any gene: 12. This CDR3 region has 17 residues. CDR3 in DNA: TGTGCCTGGAGTGCGGGAGCCCCCGGGACAGGGGGTTATGGCTACACCTTC. This codes for CAWSAGAPGTGGYGYTF.

This clonotype was found many times. The rearrangement links TRBV5-1 to TRBJ2-3; perhaps TRBD1 as D (5 bases). Germline CDR1 and CDR2: SGHRS and YFSETQ. Trimming cost V 5 bases and J 1 base, with 14 bases left between them. This CDR3 comprises 15 residues. Here the CDR3 reads CASRRNLQGTDTQYF. CDR3 DNA: TGCGCCAGCAGGAGAAACCTACAGGGCACAGATACGCAGTATTTT.

The CDR3 region is CAWSGGHRAKSSYNEQFF. The CDR3 nucleotides are TGTGCCTGGAGTGGGGGACACCGAGCGAAAAGCTCCTACAATGAGCAGTTCTTC. This chain joins TRBV30 and TRBJ2-1; possible D gene TRBD1, 6 bases. Germline CDR1 reads GTSNPN; CDR2 reads SVGIG (reference sequence). Deletions cut 1 base from V and 0 bases from J, with 19 bases between. The CDR3 has 18 residues.

There are a few counts of this clonotype. A read error may be the cause here, since a much bigger clone is one base away. The CDR3 loop reads CANSLAPNRVGEQFF. The CDR3, as DNA: TGCGCCAACAGCTTGGCCCCGAACAGGGTAGGCGAGCAGTTCTTC. The rearrangement joins TRBV5-1 to TRBJ2-1, with a weak D call TRBD1 (6 bases). Germline-derived CDR1 and CDR2 are SGHRS and YFSETQ. This CDR3 region has 15 residues.

This clonotype was seen many times. The chain recombines TRBV20-1 with TRBJ2-3, with D perhaps assigned TRBD1 or TRBD2 (5 bases each). The V gene's germline CDR1 is DFQATT and CDR2 SNEGSKA (reference sequence). This CDR3 spans 14 amino acids. Trimming left V 3 bases short and J 5 bases short, with 15 bases between. The CDR3 DNA reads as TGCAGTGCTAGTTGGGACCCCATGGAAGATACGCAGTATTTT. This codes for CSASWDPMEDTQYF.

This clonotype was seen repeatedly, ten times or more. This chain links TRBV20-1 with TRBJ2-1; 9 bases fit TRBD2. The CDR3 has 16 amino acids. Germline V gives CDR1 DFQATT, CDR2 SNEGSKA (reference sequence). J lost 8 bases, V lost 3 bases, and 14 bases had no gene match. CDR3 coding DNA: TGCAGTGCTAGGGAGTCGCGCGGGGGGGCCTGGTATGAGCAGTTCTTC. Its protein product is CSARESRGGAWYEQFF.

This clonotype has just a few counts. The chain joins TRBV20-1 to TRBJ2-3; the D is unclear. V was shortened by 0 bases and J by 10 bases, with 11 bases between the two germline ends. CDR3 length: 12 amino acids. CDR1 is DFQATT, CDR2 SNEGSKA, per germline (reference sequence). For the CDR3, the DNA is TGCAGTGCTAGAGAACGCCCCGATCCGCAGTATTTT. It encodes CSARERPDPQYF.

For this clonotype: At one of its ends the junction is not consistent with the germline gene, which may arise from a read error. This sequence joins TRBV11-2 and TRBJ2-1; 13 nucleotides line up with TRBD2. The CDR3 spans 18 residues. In germline, CDR1 is SGHAT, CDR2 FQNNGV. The CDR3 bases are TGTGCCTGCAGCTTAACGACTAGCGGGGGGACCTTTTACAATGAGCAGTTCTTC. Amino acid sequence: CACSLTTSGGTFYNEQFF.

This clonotype was counted ten times or more. The chain has TRBV20-1 and TRBJ1-2; TRBD1 matches at 11 bases. This CDR3 region has 15 residues. Per the germline V gene, CDR1 is DFQATT and CDR2 is SNEGSKA (reference sequence). J was trimmed by 0 bases and V by 3 bases; bases with no gene match: 3. The CDR3 region is CSASGQGATNYGYTF. CDR3 bases: TGCAGTGCTAGTGGACAGGGGGCCACTAACTATGGCTACACCTTC.

The chain combines TRBV7-2 with TRBJ1-4; no definite D call. V was pared by 1 base and J by 4 bases, with 10 bases between. The CDR3 has 15 amino acids. Looked up from germline, CDR1 is SGHTA and CDR2 is FQGNSA. The CDR3 bases are TGTGCCAGCAGCTTAGTCCACAGCTTTAATGAAAAACTGTTTTTT. Encoded protein: CASSLVHSFNEKLFF.

At least ten counts were recorded for this clonotype. This chain connects TRBV6-5 to TRBJ1-2; a weak D match, TRBD1 (6 bases). CDR3 size: 13 residues. In germline, CDR1 is MNHEY, CDR2 SVGAGI. V was cut by 0 bases and J by 4 bases, with 6 bases left in between. The CDR3 DNA is TGTGCCAGCAGTTACTCCAGGGGCTATGGCTACACCTTC. Translation: CASSYSRGYGYTF.

This clonotype has a single count. The chain has TRBV6-6 and TRBJ2-2; D unresolved. The germline gives CDR1 MNHNY, CDR2 SVGAGI (reference sequence). The CDR3 spans 11 residues. Trimming took 10 bases from V and 7 from J, leaving 10 bases between them. CDR3 amino acids: CATYDYGELFF. CDR3 DNA sequence: TGTGCCACCTACGATTACGGGGAGCTGTTTTTT.

A remark on this clonotype: A much larger clone differs by one base, so this may be a read error. The V and J genes are TRBV7-9 and TRBJ2-5, with 7 bases matching TRBD1. CDR3 size: 14 residues. The germline gives CDR1 SEHNR, CDR2 FQNEAQ (reference sequence). The CDR3 here is CASSRRQGGEAQYF. The DNA of the CDR3 is TGTGCCAGCAGCAGACGACAGGGTGGAGAGGCCCAGTACTTC.

This clonotype was seen only a few times. The genes are TRBV11-2 and TRBJ2-2; D is uncertain. This CDR3 has 17 amino acids. The germline V and J ends were trimmed by 4 bases and 0 bases, with 15 bases remaining between them. Germline V gene lookup returns CDR1 SGHAT and CDR2 FQNNGV. The CDR3 region is CASSWNLGTANTGELFF. In DNA form, the CDR3 reads TGTGCCAGCAGCTGGAATCTCGGAACCGCGAACACCGGGGAGCTGTTTTTT.

The J gene is TRBJ2-6, the V gene TRBV5-8; D gene ambiguous. V lost 1 base to trimming and J lost 0 bases, with 5 bases between them. CDR1 SGHTS and CDR2 YDEGEE come from the germline V gene. There are 15 residues in the CDR3. For the CDR3, the DNA is TGTGCCAGCAGCTTGTACGTCTCTGGGGCCAACGTCCTGACTTTC. Protein: CASSLYVSGANVLTF.

In regard to this clonotype: A read error may be the cause here, since a much bigger clone is one base away. The rearrangement uses TRBV6-2 or TRBV6-3 and TRBJ2-7; 7 bases are a match to TRBD2. Germline CDR1 is MNHEY and CDR2 is SVGEGT. The CDR3 is 14 amino acids. V lost 7 bases to trimming and J lost 6 bases; unmatched junction nucleotides: 12. CDR3 residues: CASKYLAASSEQYF. CDR3 in DNA: TGTGCCAGCAAATATCTAGCGGCGAGTTCCGAGCAGTACTTC.

This sequence joins TRBV20-1 and TRBJ2-1; no clear D. Between the trimmed V and J ends, which lost 2 bases and 8 bases, there was a span of 13 bases. CDR3 size: 13 residues. CDR1 and CDR2 from the germline V gene are DFQATT and SNEGSKA (reference sequence). CDR3 coding DNA: TGCAGTGCTAGAAAACAGCTGAACGATGAGCAGTTCTTC. Translated, it gives CSARKQLNDEQFF.

This clonotype was observed many times. V gene TRBV9 combines with J gene TRBJ2-3; the match to TRBD2 covers 7 bases. Trimming took 2 bases from V and 4 from J; bases not matched to a gene: 4. This CDR3 has 14 residues. The germline V gene encodes CDR1 SGDLS and CDR2 YYNGEE. The CDR3 coding sequence is TGTGCCAGCAGCGTCGAGGCGGGGGCAGATACGCAGTATTTT. This sequence encodes CASSVEAGADTQYF.

A remark on this clonotype: A single base separates this from a much larger clone, so it may be a read error. J is TRBJ2-3 and V is TRBV7-3; 9 nucleotides line up with TRBD2. CDR1 is SGHTA and CDR2 is FQGTGA in the germline V gene. The CDR3 has 18 residues. The CDR3 loop reads CASSLIAGAPEFTDTQFF. The CDR3 bases are TGTGCCAGCAGCTTGATAGCGGGGGCTCCAGAATTCACAGATACGCAGTTTTTT. Combining the CDR3 with reference TRBV7-3 and TRBJ2-3 gives the whole variable domain GAGVSQTPSNKVTEKGKYVELRCDPISGHTALYWYRQSLGQGPEFLIYFQGTGAADDSGLPNDRFFAVRPEGSVSTLKIQRTERGDSAVYLCASSLIAGAPEFTDTQFFGPGTRLTVL.

This clonotype is a singleton in its sample. The gene calls are TRBV4-2 and TRBJ2-3; 10 bases map to TRBD2. V trimming: 1 base; J trimming: 7 bases; junction bases outside the gene matches: 14. The CDR3 spans 18 residues. CDR1 and CDR2 (germline): LGHNA, YNFKEQ. The CDR3 reads CASSQVVTSGAGVNTQYF. In DNA form, the CDR3 reads TGTGCCAGCAGCCAAGTTGTAACTAGCGGGGCTGGCGTGAATACGCAGTATTTT.

This clonotype was recorded many times. The chain links TRBV7-8 to TRBJ2-3; TRBD2 aligns across 7 bases. Germline values: CDR1 SGHVS, CDR2 FQNEAQ. The CDR3 is made up of 15 amino acids. V shed 0 bases and J 5 bases; nucleotides not matched to a gene: 5. CDR3 nucleotide sequence: TGTGCCAGCAGCTTAGCCAGCGGGGCGAGAGATACGCAGTATTTT. Residues: CASSLASGARDTQYF.

There are many counts of this clonotype. This rearrangement joins TRBV5-1 to TRBJ1-6; TRBD1 matches 9 bases. Trimming at V came to 4 bases and at J to 7 bases, leaving 6 bases not matched to a gene. CDR1 SGHRS and CDR2 YFSETQ come from the germline V gene. The CDR3 spans 15 residues. CDR3: CASSPGTGLNSPLHF. In nucleotides, the CDR3 is TGCGCCAGCAGCCCCGGGACAGGGCTGAATTCACCCCTCCACTTT.

The chain couples TRBV20-1 to TRBJ2-3, with a weak D call TRBD2 (7 bases). There are 15 residues in the CDR3. Germline-derived CDR1 and CDR2 are DFQATT and SNEGSKA (reference sequence). The V gene lost 0 bases and the J gene lost 2 bases, with 12 bases spanning the gap. This chain's CDR3 is CSARDQGGVTDTQYF. Written as DNA, the CDR3 is TGCAGTGCTAGAGATCAAGGGGGGGTCACAGATACGCAGTATTTT.

This clonotype has a count of ten or more. The chain recombines TRBV4-3 with TRBJ2-5; 13 bases line up with TRBD2. V was clipped by 5 bases and J by 3 bases; unmatched bases: 3. The CDR3 spans 15 residues. The V gene's germline CDR1 is LGHNA and CDR2 YSLEER. The CDR3 DNA reads TGCGCCAGCAGCTACGGACTAGCGGGGGAAGAGACCCAGTACTTC. Translation: CASSYGLAGEETQYF.